This TCR beta chain comes out of a study of T cell repertoires in cytomegalovirus infection. Turning to the study itself: A matching HLA type, together with CMV infection, was signaled by public TCR beta signatures.

This clonotype was found a few times. Its target is unknown. This CDR3 is built from 20 residues. V trimming: 1 base; J trimming: 0 bases; junction bases outside the gene matches: 17. Germline CDR1 MDHEN, CDR2 SYDVKM. Study outcomes and limitations: Accumulated public TCR beta family frequency recognized individuals carrying CMV together with the relevant HLA. HLA-C-restricted CMV-specific TCR beta clonotypes prevailed in the ex vivo response.

TCRdb recomputed calls from the reads with MiXCR, one row per CDR3 protein. The sample has over 150,000 distinct CDR3 sequences; approximately 18% are singletons. The specimen was CD8+ T cells from PBMCs. J is TRBJ1-1 and V is TRBV28; 7 nucleotides align to TRBD1. This sequence originates from a human donor in good health (CMV status not recorded). Some clones in this sample may be carry-over from other donors' samples. The CDR3 loop is CASSLFGTALSTTLNTEAFF. The CDR3 DNA reads as TGTGCCAGCAGTTTATTTGGGACAGCGCTTTCCACTACCCTGAACACTGAAGCTTTCTTT. The full variable domain, rest sourced from reference TRBV28 and TRBJ1-1, is DVKVTQSSRYLVKRTGEKVFLECVQDMDHENMFWYRQDPGLGLRLIYFSYDVKMKEKGDIPEGYSVSREKKERFSLILESASTNQTSMYLCASSLFGTALSTTLNTEAFFGQGTRLTVV.